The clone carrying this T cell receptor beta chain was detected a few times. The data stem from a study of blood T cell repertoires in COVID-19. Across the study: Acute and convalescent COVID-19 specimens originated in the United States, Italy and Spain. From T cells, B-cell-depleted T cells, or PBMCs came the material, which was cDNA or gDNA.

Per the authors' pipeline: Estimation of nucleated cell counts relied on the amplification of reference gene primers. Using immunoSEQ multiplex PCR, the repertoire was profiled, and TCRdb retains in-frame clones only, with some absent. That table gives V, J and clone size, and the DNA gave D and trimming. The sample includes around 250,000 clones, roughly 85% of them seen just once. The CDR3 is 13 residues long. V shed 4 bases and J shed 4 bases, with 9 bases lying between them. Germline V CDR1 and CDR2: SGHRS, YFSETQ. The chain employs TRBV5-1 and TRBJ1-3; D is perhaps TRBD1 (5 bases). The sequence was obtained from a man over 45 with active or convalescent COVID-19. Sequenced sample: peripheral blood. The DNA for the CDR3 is TGCGCCAGCAGCCCTCGACAGGGAAACACCATATATTTT. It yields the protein CASSPRQGNTIYF.